The rows below give T cell receptor beta chains drawn from one sample of a study of cytomegalovirus exposure and HLA in healthy donors. Method: immunoSEQ multiplex PCR; TCRdb's copy keeps in-frame clones and lacks some. Of 150,000 to 170,000 clones in the sample, 60% to 75% were seen once. The sample taken for sequencing was PBMCs. Source of these receptors: a man younger than 35 in good health and CMV-seronegative. CDR3s include the opening cysteine and the closing phenylalanine or tryptophan. D genes are given only for firm matches. Only part of the rows carry a size: once, few, many, or a class if the clone is expanded.

j_call	cdr3_length	d_call	clone_size	v_call	cdr3_aa	cdr3_nt
TRBJ2-2	14	.	.	TRBV6-5	CASSLIRVGGELFF	TGTGCCAGCAGTTTGATCAGGGTGGGCGGGGAGCTGTTTTTT
TRBJ1-6	11	.	.	TRBV20-1	CSATYNSPLHF	TGCAGTGCCACTTATAATTCACCCCTCCACTTT
TRBJ1-2	16	.	.	TRBV10-3	CAISELFGGSAYGYTF	TGTGCCATCAGTGAGCTTTTCGGGGGAAGCGCTTATGGCTACACCTTC
TRBJ1-1	14	.	.	TRBV5-4	CASSRVELNTEAFF	TGTGCCAGCAGCCGGGTGGAGTTGAACACTGAAGCTTTCTTT
TRBJ1-5	16	.	.	TRBV5-5	CASSTETEHSNQPQHF	TGTGCCAGCAGCACGGAGACAGAACATAGCAATCAGCCCCAGCATTTT
TRBJ2-3	18	TRBD2	.	TRBV4-2	CASSQEPASGGPRDTQYF	TGTGCCAGCAGCCAAGAACCAGCTAGCGGGGGGCCCAGAGATACGCAGTATTTT
TRBJ2-2	15	.	.	TRBV7-9	CASSFRASNTGELFF	TGTGCCAGCAGCTTTCGAGCCTCGAACACCGGGGAGCTGTTTTTT
TRBJ1-1	14	.	few	TRBV7-9	CASSSLVMNTEAFF	TGTGCCAGCAGCTCCTTAGTCATGAACACTGAAGCTTTCTTT
TRBJ1-3	14	TRBD1	.	TRBV7-6	CASSRGQAGNTIYF	TGTGCCAGCAGCCGTGGACAGGCTGGAAACACCATATATTTT
TRBJ2-5	12	TRBD2	.	TRBV2	CASSEGGVWRYF	TGTGCCAGCAGTGAGGGGGGGGTCTGGCGGTACTTC
TRBJ2-3	18	TRBD1	once	TRBV19	CASSLRAPRGQGADTQYF	TGTGCCAGTAGCCTCAGGGCCCCCAGGGGGCAAGGAGCAGATACGCAGTATTTT
TRBJ2-5	13	.	.	TRBV2	CASNPGLRETQYF	TGTGCCAGCAATCCTGGGTTGCGGGAGACCCAGTACTTC
TRBJ1-1	16	TRBD1	.	TRBV6-1	CASSELGGANSPEAFF	TGTGCCAGCAGTGAATTAGGGGGCGCGAATAGCCCTGAAGCTTTCTTT
TRBJ1-5	15	.	.	TRBV7-9	CASSPGGGVNQPQHF	TGTGCCAGCAGCCCGGGGGGAGGGGTCAATCAGCCCCAGCATTTT
TRBJ1-6	16	.	.	TRBV7-9	CASSSPLGPLSGSLHF	TGTGCCAGCAGCTCCCCGTTGGGGCCACTTAGTGGGTCCCTCCACTTT
TRBJ2-1	14	TRBD2	.	TRBV27	CASSRGGSYNEQFF	TGTGCCAGCAGTCGGGGGGGCTCCTACAATGAGCAGTTCTTC
TRBJ1-2	12	.	few	TRBV6-5	CASSYQGWGYTF	TGTGCCAGCAGTTACCAGGGGTGGGGCTACACCTTC
TRBJ1-1	14	.	.	TRBV5-5	CASSLPGVDTEAFF	TGTGCCAGCAGCTTGCCAGGGGTAGACACTGAAGCTTTCTTT
TRBJ2-1	13	.	.	TRBV27	CASSLLDSPRQFF	TGTGCCAGCAGTTTACTCGACAGCCCCCGGCAGTTCTTC
TRBJ2-1	14	TRBD2	few	TRBV10-2	CASIGLAGYNEQFF	TGCGCCAGCATTGGGCTAGCGGGTTACAATGAGCAGTTCTTC
TRBJ1-4	15	.	.	TRBV5-1	CASSLVAATNEKLFF	TGCGCCAGCAGCTTGGTGGCAGCAACTAATGAAAAACTGTTTTTT
TRBJ2-2	15	TRBD1	.	TRBV4-2	CASSQVQGATGELFF	TGTGCCAGCAGCCAAGTGCAGGGGGCCACCGGGGAGCTGTTTTTT